These T cell receptor beta chains were read from a single sample in a study of identifying expanded T cells in peripheral blood. Sequencing was performed with immunoSEQ multiplex PCR; in TCRdb, only in-frame clones are kept and a portion is missing. This sample has approximately 100,000 clones, with 85% to 90% found just once. Source material: blood. The receptor source for this set is a person aged 18 to 75 in good health. Both conserved end residues are part of each CDR3. D genes are given only for firm matches. Not every row has a clone size; where given, it reads once, few, many or a size class.

CDR3nt: TGCGCCAGCAGTCTATCTAGCGGGGAGCTGGAGACCCAGTACTTC; CDR3aa: CASSLSSGELETQYF; abundance: once; d_gene: TRBD2; j_gene: TRBJ2-5; v_gene: TRBV10-1
CDR3nt: TGTGCCAGCAGCTCACAGACAGGGCTTAACTATGGCTACACCTTC; CDR3aa: CASSSQTGLNYGYTF; abundance: NA; d_gene: TRBD1; j_gene: TRBJ1-2; v_gene: TRBV13
CDR3nt: TGTGCCAGCAGCCCCGGGTATAGCGGGGTAGGGAATGAGCAGTTCTTC; CDR3aa: CASSPGYSGVGNEQFF; abundance: once; d_gene: TRBD2; j_gene: TRBJ2-1; v_gene: TRBV7-8
CDR3nt: TGTGCCAGCAGTTCCCCCGACCGGTCGGGCTACACCTTC; CDR3aa: CASSSPDRSGYTF; abundance: few; d_gene: NA; j_gene: TRBJ1-2; v_gene: TRBV5-6
CDR3nt: TGTGCCAGCAGCTTGATAGCCGGCACTGAAGCTTTCTTT; CDR3aa: CASSLIAGTEAFF; abundance: NA; d_gene: NA; j_gene: TRBJ1-1; v_gene: TRBV11-3
CDR3nt: TGTGCCAGCAGCCCCAGGCAGGGCGCCTACGAGCAGTACTTC; CDR3aa: CASSPRQGAYEQYF; abundance: few; d_gene: NA; j_gene: TRBJ2-7; v_gene: TRBV6-5
CDR3nt: TGTGCCAGCAGTTTAACCGGGACAGGAGGATACAATTCACCCCTCCACTTT; CDR3aa: CASSLTGTGGYNSPLHF; abundance: few; d_gene: TRBD1; j_gene: TRBJ1-6; v_gene: TRBV27
CDR3nt: TGTGCCAGCTCACTTGCAGCCCAGACCTACGAGCAGTACTTC; CDR3aa: CASSLAAQTYEQYF; abundance: NA; d_gene: NA; j_gene: TRBJ2-7; v_gene: TRBV18
CDR3nt: TGTGCCTGTATTACACCTAACTATGGCTACACCTTC; CDR3aa: CACITPNYGYTF; abundance: NA; d_gene: NA; j_gene: TRBJ1-2; v_gene: TRBV30
CDR3nt: TGTGCCAGCCTCTGGGGGACAGGGGGCCCTGGGGCCAACGTCCTGACTTTC; CDR3aa: CASLWGTGGPGANVLTF; abundance: NA; d_gene: TRBD1; j_gene: TRBJ2-6; v_gene: TRBV7-9
CDR3nt: TGTGCCAGCAGTTCCGGGACACCTAGCAATCAGCCCCAGCATTTT; CDR3aa: CASSSGTPSNQPQHF; abundance: NA; d_gene: NA; j_gene: TRBJ1-5; v_gene: TRBV28
CDR3nt: TGTGCCAGCAGCAAGGGACAGGACTACGAGCAGTACTTC; CDR3aa: CASSKGQDYEQYF; abundance: NA; d_gene: TRBD1; j_gene: TRBJ2-7; v_gene: TRBV7-2
CDR3nt: TGTGCCAGCACCGTGGGGTACACCGGGGAGCTGTTTTTT; CDR3aa: CASTVGYTGELFF; abundance: once; d_gene: NA; j_gene: TRBJ2-2; v_gene: TRBV5-4
CDR3nt: TGTGCCAGCAGCCAAGGATGGCCGGGGAGTATACTGTTCTTC; CDR3aa: CASSQGWPGSILFF; abundance: NA; d_gene: NA; j_gene: TRBJ2-1; v_gene: TRBV4-2
CDR3nt: TGTGCCAGCAGTTACGGCCCCGGGAGACGGAACGAGCAGTACTTC; CDR3aa: CASSYGPGRRNEQYF; abundance: NA; d_gene: NA; j_gene: TRBJ2-7; v_gene: TRBV6-6
CDR3nt: TGCGCCAGCAGCTTGAATAGAAACACCATATATTTT; CDR3aa: CASSLNRNTIYF; abundance: few; d_gene: NA; j_gene: TRBJ1-3; v_gene: TRBV5-1
CDR3nt: TGCGCCAGCAGCCCGCTAGCGGGGGTCTCCTACGAGCAGTACTTC; CDR3aa: CASSPLAGVSYEQYF; abundance: NA; d_gene: TRBD2; j_gene: TRBJ2-7; v_gene: TRBV4-1
CDR3nt: TGCAGCGACAGACAGGGGGTCAATGAGCAGTTCTTC; CDR3aa: CSDRQGVNEQFF; abundance: NA; d_gene: TRBD1; j_gene: TRBJ2-1; v_gene: TRBV29-1
CDR3nt: TGTGCCAGCAAACGGACAGGGGAGGATCAGCCCCAGCATTTT; CDR3aa: CASKRTGEDQPQHF; abundance: NA; d_gene: TRBD1; j_gene: TRBJ1-5; v_gene: TRBV6-5
CDR3nt: TGTGCCAGCAGCTTGGGGACCCGCAGGGAGCAGTACTTC; CDR3aa: CASSLGTRREQYF; abundance: NA; d_gene: NA; j_gene: TRBJ2-7; v_gene: TRBV11-2